What follows are 22 T cell receptor beta chains derived from one specimen sequenced in a study of CD8 T cells in ankylosing spondylitis. TCRdb analysed the 5' RACE reads with MiXCR anew, one entry per CDR3 protein. The repertoire consists of around 250,000 distinct CDR3 sequences, with around a tenth occurring once and the leading ten covering 6% to 7.5%. Sequenced sample: blood, either unsorted or a sorted T cell fraction (not recorded which). These receptors all stem from a male donor with ankylosing spondylitis or in good health (not recorded which).

V usage is TRBV28 and J usage is TRBJ2-7; D gene ambiguous. In germline, CDR1 is MDHEN, CDR2 SYDVKM. V was trimmed by 6 bases and J by 8 bases, leaving 14 bases between them. The CDR3 has 12 residues. The CDR3 is CASSLIRFQQYF. The CDR3 DNA reads as TGTGCCAGCAGCCTGATCCGATTCCAGCAGTACTTC.

This clonotype was picked up many times. This chain uses TRBV4-2 with TRBJ2-1, with 9 nucleotides matching TRBD2. V shed 8 bases and J 2 bases; nucleotides not matched to a gene: 10. In germline, CDR1 is LGHNA, CDR2 YNFKEQ. This CDR3 spans 16 amino acids. The CDR3 sequence is CASGLIAGVPYNEQFF. CDR3 DNA: TGTGCCAGCGGACTGATAGCGGGAGTTCCCTACAATGAGCAGTTCTTC.

The chain has TRBV7-6 and TRBJ2-3; D gene ambiguous. Germline V gene lookup returns CDR1 SGHVS and CDR2 FNYEAQ. This CDR3 has 12 amino acids. Trimming cost V 5 bases and J 6 bases, with 9 bases left between them. CDR3 in amino acids: CASSPREDTQYF. The CDR3 bases are TGTGCCAGCAGCCCCCGAGAGGATACGCAGTATTTT. The full variable domain, in which reference TRBV7-6 and TRBJ2-3 provide the parts outside the CDR3, is GAGVSQSPRYKVTKRGQDVALRCDPISGHVSLYWYRQALGQGPEFLTYFNYEAQQDKSGLPNDRFSAERPEGSISTLTIQRTEQRDSAMYRCASSPREDTQYFGPGTRLTVL.

This clonotype was picked up many times. The chain recombines TRBV27 with TRBJ2-7, with no clear D. The V end lost 5 bases, the J end lost 0 bases, and 11 bases lay between the germline ends. The CDR3 is 14 amino acids. Germline CDR1 and CDR2: MNHEY and SMNVEV (reference sequence). The CDR3 spells CASSRSESSYEQYF. For the CDR3, the DNA is TGTGCCAGCAGTAGGAGCGAGAGCTCCTACGAGCAGTACTTC.

A few counts support this clonotype. The CDR3 DNA reads as TGTGCCAGCAGCTTAGACGGTAGTATGGAGACCCAGTACTTC. This gives the protein CASSLDGSMETQYF. J is TRBJ2-5 and V is TRBV7-2; D gene uncertain. The CDR3 is 14 amino acids. Germline V gene sequence: CDR1 SGHTA, CDR2 FQGNSA. The V end lost 1 base, the J end lost 5 bases, and 11 bases lay between the germline ends. The whole variable domain, filled in from reference TRBV7-2 and TRBJ2-5, reads GAGVSQSPSNKVTEKGKDVELRCDPISGHTALYWYRQSLGQGLEFLIYFQGNSAPDKSGLPSDRFSAERTGGSVSTLTIQRTQQEDSAVYLCASSLDGSMETQYFGPGTRLLVL.

The chain combines TRBV20-1 with TRBJ1-1, with D possibly matching TRBD1 (5 bases). V dropped 0 bases and J dropped 0 bases, with 14 bases sitting between them. CDR3 length: 16 residues. Looked up from germline, CDR1 is DFQATT and CDR2 is SNEGSKA (reference sequence). CDR3 loop: CSAREDSWGLNTEAFF. The CDR3 bases are TGCAGTGCTAGAGAGGACTCCTGGGGCCTGAACACTGAAGCTTTCTTT.

The CDR3 DNA is TGCAGCGTTAACCCCGGGACAGGCGTCATGAACACTGAAGCTTTCTTT. Translation gives CSVNPGTGVMNTEAFF. V and J are TRBV29-1 and TRBJ1-1, with 8 bases aligning to TRBD1. In germline, CDR1 is SQVTM, CDR2 ANQGSEA. The CDR3 consists of 16 residues. With 5 bases clipped from V and 0 bases from J, the junction kept 11 bases outside the gene matches.

This clonotype was observed at least ten times. The chain uses TRBV10-3 and TRBJ2-7; TRBD1 agrees at 9 bases. Germline CDR1 is ENHRY and CDR2 is SYGVKD. J lost 2 bases, V lost 5 bases, and 10 bases had no gene match. The CDR3 covers 16 residues. The CDR3 here is CAISRLGTGKTYEQYF. The CDR3, as DNA: TGTGCCATCAGTCGCCTTGGGACAGGGAAAACCTACGAGCAGTACTTC.

The table lists this clonotype with many counts. This rearrangement joins TRBV15 to TRBJ2-7; D possibly corresponds to TRBD1 (5 bases). The CDR3 contains 14 residues. Germline V lookup: CDR1 LNHNV, CDR2 YYDKDF (reference sequence). V lost 0 bases and J 6 bases, leaving 12 bases between the germline ends. Here the CDR3 reads CATSRDMDKGEQYF. Written as DNA, the CDR3 is TGTGCCACCAGCAGAGACATGGACAAGGGCGAGCAGTACTTC.

Many counts were recorded for this clonotype. The J gene is TRBJ2-3, the V gene TRBV9; D is possibly TRBD1 (6 bases). The ends were cut back, 0 bases at V and 5 bases at J, with 10 bases in the middle. The CDR3 extends over 14 amino acids. Germline CDR1 and CDR2: SGDLS and YYNGEE. Written as DNA, the CDR3 is TGTGCCAGCAGCGTAGTAGGGGGTGAAGATACGCAGTATTTT. Translating it yields CASSVVGGEDTQYF.

CDR3: CASSLRWQGTEQYF. The CDR3 DNA follows: TGTGCCAGCAGCTTGCGGTGGCAGGGGACTGAGCAGTACTTC. J is TRBJ2-7 and V is TRBV5-6, with D perhaps given as TRBD1 or TRBD2 (6 bases each). This CDR3 has 14 residues. Trimming pared 1 base from V and 7 bases from J, leaving 15 bases between. Germline V gene sequence: CDR1 SGHDT, CDR2 YYEEEE.

J is TRBJ2-3 and V is TRBV7-2, with D unclear. The CDR3 consists of 14 residues. Germline V gene sequence: CDR1 SGHTA, CDR2 FQGNSA. V dropped 5 bases and J dropped 1 base, with 10 bases sitting between them. CDR3 amino acids: CASSPRQGTDTQYF. DNA of the CDR3: TGTGCCAGCAGCCCCCGTCAGGGCACAGATACGCAGTATTTT.

The CDR3, as DNA: TGCAGTGCTGGCAATATGGTAACAAGGTACGAGCAGTACTTC. This codes for CSAGNMVTRYEQYF. The chain combines TRBV20-1 with TRBJ2-7; no definite D call. V shed 5 bases and J shed 4 bases, with 18 bases lying between them. CDR3 length: 14 amino acids. The V gene's germline CDR1 is DFQATT and CDR2 SNEGSKA (reference sequence).

This clonotype was picked up many times. The chain joins TRBV12-3 or TRBV12-4 to TRBJ1-5; the D is unclear. This CDR3 region has 12 residues. The V gene lost 6 bases and the J gene lost 7 bases, with 10 bases spanning the gap. The CDR3 loop reads CASSWAGQPQHF. DNA of the CDR3: TGTGCCAGCAGCTGGGCTGGCCAGCCCCAGCATTTT.

This sequence joins TRBV7-6 and TRBJ2-5; TRBD2 matches 10 bases. The CDR3 is 18 amino acids. The V gene end was trimmed by 5 bases and the J gene end by 3 bases; junction bases not matched to a gene: 15. Per the germline V gene, CDR1 is SGHVS and CDR2 is FNYEAQ. The CDR3 coding sequence is TGTGCCAGCAGCCCCCCGCTAGCGGGAGTGGCGGGGAAAGAGACCCAGTACTTC. It codes for CASSPPLAGVAGKETQYF.

This clonotype appeared many times. The chain combines TRBV12-3 or TRBV12-4 with TRBJ1-2; D not resolved. V lost 3 bases to trimming and J lost 2 bases, with 28 bases between them. The CDR3 totals 20 residues. The CDR3 protein is CASSLIWFPNRPLQNYGYTF. The CDR3 bases are TGTGCCAGCAGTTTGATCTGGTTCCCCAATCGACCCCTCCAAAACTATGGCTACACCTTC.

CDR3 protein: CASSPQPGTPSHEQFF. The CDR3 DNA sequence: TGTGCCAGCTCACCCCAGCCCGGGACTCCATCGCATGAGCAGTTCTTC. The V call is TRBV18, the J call TRBJ2-1; D perhaps matches TRBD2 (6 bases). V shed 3 bases and J shed 8 bases, with 20 bases lying between them. CDR1 is KGHSH, CDR2 LQKENI, per germline. CDR3 length: 16 residues.

This clonotype showed up just a few times. The V and J genes are TRBV7-9 and TRBJ2-1, with D unclear. The V and J ends lost 2 bases and 7 bases respectively, with 15 bases between them. Germline values: CDR1 SEHNR, CDR2 FQNEAQ (reference sequence). This CDR3 contains 15 residues. CDR3 DNA sequence: TGTGCCAGCAGCTTAAGGGCCCCCCTTGAGAATGAGCAGTTCTTC. As protein: CASSLRAPLENEQFF.

Ten or more counts support this clonotype. CDR3 coding DNA: TGCAGTGCTTGGACCGGAGAGAGCTCCTACAATGAGCAGTTCTTC. Translating gives CSAWTGESSYNEQFF. V usage is TRBV20-1 and J usage is TRBJ2-1; D is unclear. CDR3 length: 15 residues. V gave up 5 bases and J gave up 0 bases, with 14 bases separating them. Germline loops: CDR1 DFQATT, CDR2 SNEGSKA (reference sequence).

This clonotype was seen many times. The CDR3, as DNA: TGTGCCATCAGCGCCGGGACAGGAGAGACCCAGTACTTC. It translates to CAISAGTGETQYF. The chain recombines TRBV10-3 with TRBJ2-5, with TRBD1 matching 8 bases. CDR3 length: 13 amino acids. Unmatched junction bases numbered 4, after V lost 6 bases and J lost 4 bases. The germline CDR1 and CDR2 sequences are ENHRY and SYGVKD.

There are many counts of this clonotype. The V gene is TRBV29-1, the J gene TRBJ1-1; D is possibly TRBD1 (5 bases). V was cut by 0 bases and J by 5 bases, with 13 bases left in between. The germline V gene has CDR1 SQVTM and CDR2 ANQGSEA. The CDR3 covers 14 residues. CDR3 sequence reads: CSVEDRRGRTEAFF. In nucleotides, the CDR3 is TGCAGCGTTGAAGATCGAAGGGGAAGGACTGAAGCTTTCTTT.

The chain recombines TRBV5-1 with TRBJ2-1, with D perhaps being TRBD1 or TRBD2 (5 bases each). The CDR3 has 14 residues. V dropped 0 bases and J dropped 6 bases, with 10 bases sitting between them. From germline, CDR1 is SGHRS and CDR2 YFSETQ. CDR3 bases: TGCGCCAGCAGCTTGGAAGGGACGCCCAATGAGCAGTTCTTC. It translates to CASSLEGTPNEQFF.